The sequence of this T cell receptor (beta chain) was determined in a study of blood T cell repertoires in COVID-19. In the source study's methods: Amplification of reference gene primers was used by the study to estimate nucleated cell counts. The protocol was immunoSEQ multiplex PCR, while the TCRdb copy is restricted to in-frame clones and leaves out a portion. V, J and clone size reflect that table, while D and trimming were determined from the DNA. The table lists 250,000 to 300,000 clones, around nine tenths of them singletons. This TCR was sampled from a woman in her twenties or thirties with COVID-19, enrolled during active disease. Sample: peripheral blood.

In nucleotides, the CDR3 is TGTGCTAGTGGTTTGGGACTAGCGGGAGTTGAGCAGTTCTTC. This codes for CASGLGLAGVEQFF. The chain recombines TRBV12-5 with TRBJ2-1; 12 bases are shared with TRBD2. The germline V gene has CDR1 LGHNT and CDR2 FRNRAP. The CDR3 is 14 residues long. J lost 9 bases, V lost 1 base, and 1 base had no gene match.